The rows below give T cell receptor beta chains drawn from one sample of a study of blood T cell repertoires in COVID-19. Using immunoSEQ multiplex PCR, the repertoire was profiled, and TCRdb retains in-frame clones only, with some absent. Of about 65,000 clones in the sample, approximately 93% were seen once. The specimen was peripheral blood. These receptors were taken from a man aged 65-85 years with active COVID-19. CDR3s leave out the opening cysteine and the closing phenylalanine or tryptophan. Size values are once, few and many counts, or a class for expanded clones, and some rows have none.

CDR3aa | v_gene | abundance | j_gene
ASSWDRSSYNSPLH | TRBV5-6 | few | TRBJ1-6
ASSPRQGATDTQY | TRBV11-3 | - | TRBJ2-3
ASLKQAGGLSGELF | TRBV28 | once | TRBJ2-2
ASSPRTGGGYGYT | TRBV27 | - | TRBJ1-2
ATSTPNQGFGAF | TRBV24-1 | - | TRBJ1-1
ASSPDRKETQY | TRBV6-6 | - | TRBJ2-5
ASRQDRGSYNEQF | TRBV7-6 | once | TRBJ2-1
ASSVDLPSYEQY | TRBV9 | - | TRBJ2-7
ASSTEGGETQY | TRBV5-1 | - | TRBJ2-5
ASSFSGIQY | TRBV5-4 | - | TRBJ2-4
ASTRAGEQF | TRBV6-5 | - | TRBJ2-1
ASSFRQATFTMNTEAF | TRBV21-1 | - | TRBJ1-1
ASSTGQFGAGELF | TRBV5-1 | - | TRBJ2-2